This TCR beta chain was captured by sequencing in a study of OX40 agonist ivuxolimab in advanced cancers. Method: immunoSEQ multiplex PCR; TCRdb's copy keeps in-frame clones and lacks some. The table lists about 67,000 clones, approximately 85% of them singletons. Deletions cut 6 bases from V and 5 bases from J, with 19 bases between. Germline loops: CDR1 MGHDK, CDR2 SYGVNS. The CDR3 extends over 16 amino acids. The clonotype originates from an adult with an advanced solid tumor such as melanoma, head and neck, liver or kidney cancer. The chain has TRBV25-1 and TRBJ2-2; unclear D gene. This material consisted of CD4+ or CD8+ T cells sorted from blood, taken in a trial of the OX40 agonist ivuxolimab. The CDR3 loop is CASSSPLPTRTGELFF. The CDR3 region has the DNA TGTGCCAGCAGCTCCCCCCTCCCCACGAGGACCGGGGAGCTGTTTTTT.